This TCR beta chain emerged from a study of cytomegalovirus exposure and HLA in healthy donors. Notes on the study in general: An analysis was carried out at a later point. It showed that HLA-associated TCR beta chains were more clonally expanded than equally common non-associated chains. When analyzed later, a missense DCLRE1C variant was found to be linked to TCR beta V- and J-gene trimming. An analysis that came later showed most CMV-associated TCR beta chains appearing HLA-restricted.

PCR used 60 Vbeta primers and 13 Jbeta primers. Clones were sequenced by immunoSEQ multiplex PCR, and TCRdb holds only the in-frame ones, with some missing. The sample holds 150,000 to 200,000 clones, approximately 71% seen once. Note on this clone: Its antigen is undetermined.

Donors likely had unrecorded immune exposures despite being nominally healthy when sampled. Germline-derived CDR1 and CDR2 are SNHLY and FYNNEI. The CDR3 has 14 amino acids. J gave up 2 bases and V 5 bases, and 4 bases lay outside the gene matches. The source of this sequence is a man aged 30 to 39 in good health and CMV-seropositive. The sample was PBMCs. The chain combines TRBV2 with TRBJ1-1; TRBD1 matches 8 bases. CDR3 sequence reads: CASSRQGTNTEAFF. CDR3 sequence (DNA): TGTGCCAGCAGTCGACAGGGGACCAACACTGAAGCTTTCTTT. Full variable domain (missing parts from reference TRBV2 and TRBJ1-1): EPEVTQTPSHQVTQMGQEVILRCVPISNHLYFYWYRQILGQKVEFLVSFYNNEISEKSEIFDDQFSVERPDGSNFTLKIRSTKLEDSAMYFCASSRQGTNTEAFFGQGTRLTVV.